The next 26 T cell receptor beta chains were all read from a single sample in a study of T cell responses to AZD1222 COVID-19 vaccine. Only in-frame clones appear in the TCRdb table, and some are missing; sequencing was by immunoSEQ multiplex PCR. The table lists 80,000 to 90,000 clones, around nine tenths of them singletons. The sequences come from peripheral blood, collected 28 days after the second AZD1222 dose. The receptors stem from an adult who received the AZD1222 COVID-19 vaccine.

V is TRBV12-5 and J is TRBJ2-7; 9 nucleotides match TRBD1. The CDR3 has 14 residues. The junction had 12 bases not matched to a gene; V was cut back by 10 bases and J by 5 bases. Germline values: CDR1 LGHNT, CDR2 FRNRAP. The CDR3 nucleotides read TGTGCTACCAATGTGGGACAGGGATGGAACGAGCAGTACTTC. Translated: CATNVGQGWNEQYF.

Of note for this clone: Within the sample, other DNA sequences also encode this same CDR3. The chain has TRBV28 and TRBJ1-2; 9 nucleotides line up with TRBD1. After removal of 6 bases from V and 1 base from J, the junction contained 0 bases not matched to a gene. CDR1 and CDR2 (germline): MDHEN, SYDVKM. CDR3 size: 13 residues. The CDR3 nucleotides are TGTGCCAGCAGGACAGGGGGTAACTATGGCTACACCTTC. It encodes CASRTGGNYGYTF.

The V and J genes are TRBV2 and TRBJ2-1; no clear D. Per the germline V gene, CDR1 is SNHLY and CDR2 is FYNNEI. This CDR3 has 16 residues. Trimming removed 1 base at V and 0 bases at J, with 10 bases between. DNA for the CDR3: TGTGCCAGCAGTGAAGGACTCTTGCGCTCCTACAATGAGCAGTTCTTC. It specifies CASSEGLLRSYNEQFF.

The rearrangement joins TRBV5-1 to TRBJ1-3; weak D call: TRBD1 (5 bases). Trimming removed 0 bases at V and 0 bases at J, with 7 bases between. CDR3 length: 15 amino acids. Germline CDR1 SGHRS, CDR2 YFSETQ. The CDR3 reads CASSLAGFSGNTIYF. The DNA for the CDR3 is TGCGCCAGCAGCTTGGCAGGGTTCTCTGGAAACACCATATATTTT.

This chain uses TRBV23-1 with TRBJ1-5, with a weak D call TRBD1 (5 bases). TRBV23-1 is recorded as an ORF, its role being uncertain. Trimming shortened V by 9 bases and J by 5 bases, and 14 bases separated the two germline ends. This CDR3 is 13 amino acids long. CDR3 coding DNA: TGCGCCAGGGCCAACAGGTTGGATCAGCCCCAGCATTTT. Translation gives CARANRLDQPQHF.

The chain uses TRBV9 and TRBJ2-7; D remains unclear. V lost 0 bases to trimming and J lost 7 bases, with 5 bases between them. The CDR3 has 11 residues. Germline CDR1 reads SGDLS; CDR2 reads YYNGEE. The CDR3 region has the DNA TGTGCCAGCAGCGTAGGGGGAGAGCAGTACTTC. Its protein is CASSVGGEQYF.

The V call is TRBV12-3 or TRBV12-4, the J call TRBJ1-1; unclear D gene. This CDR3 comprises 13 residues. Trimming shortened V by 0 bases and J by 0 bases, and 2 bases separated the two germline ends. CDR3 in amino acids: CASSLAMNTEAFF. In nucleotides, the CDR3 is TGTGCCAGCAGTTTAGCCATGAACACTGAAGCTTTCTTT.

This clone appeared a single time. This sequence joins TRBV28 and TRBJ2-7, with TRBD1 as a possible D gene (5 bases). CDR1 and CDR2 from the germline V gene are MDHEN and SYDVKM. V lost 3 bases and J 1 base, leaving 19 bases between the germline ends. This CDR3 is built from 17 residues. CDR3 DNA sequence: TGTGCCAGCAGTTTGGAGTTTGGGGCCTCAAGTTCCTACGAGCAGTACTTC. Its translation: CASSLEFGASSSYEQYF. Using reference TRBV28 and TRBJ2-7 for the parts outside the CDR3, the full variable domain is DVKVTQSSRYLVKRTGEKVFLECVQDMDHENMFWYRQDPGLGLRLIYFSYDVKMKEKGDIPEGYSVSREKKERFSLILESASTNQTSMYLCASSLEFGASSSYEQYFGPGTRLTVT.

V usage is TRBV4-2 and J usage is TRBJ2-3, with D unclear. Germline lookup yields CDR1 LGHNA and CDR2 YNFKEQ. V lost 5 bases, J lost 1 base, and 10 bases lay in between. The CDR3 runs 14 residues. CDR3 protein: CASSYRPGTDTQYF. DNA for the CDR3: TGTGCCAGCAGCTACCGGCCGGGCACAGATACGCAGTATTTT.

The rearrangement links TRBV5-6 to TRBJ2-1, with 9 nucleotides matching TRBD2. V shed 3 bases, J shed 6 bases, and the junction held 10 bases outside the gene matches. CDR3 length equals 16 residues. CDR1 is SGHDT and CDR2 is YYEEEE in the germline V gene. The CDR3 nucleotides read TGTGCCAGCAGCTCACCGGGACTAGCATCGGTCAATGAGCAGTTCTTC. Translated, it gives CASSSPGLASVNEQFF.

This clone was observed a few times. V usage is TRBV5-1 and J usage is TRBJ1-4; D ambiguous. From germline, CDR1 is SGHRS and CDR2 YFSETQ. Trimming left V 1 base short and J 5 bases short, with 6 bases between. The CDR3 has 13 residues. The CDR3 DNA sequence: TGCGCCAGCAGCTTGTTGCGAAATGAAAAACTGTTTTTT. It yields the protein CASSLLRNEKLFF.

The CDR3 region is CASSPRLAGGNDEQYF. The CDR3 coding sequence is TGTGCCAGCAGTCCAAGACTAGCGGGGGGGAACGACGAGCAGTACTTC. J is TRBJ2-7 and V is TRBV27; 14 bases align to TRBD2. Looked up from germline, CDR1 is MNHEY and CDR2 is SMNVEV (reference sequence). Trimming removed 5 bases from V and 5 bases from J; junction bases left unmatched: 8. CDR3 size: 16 residues.

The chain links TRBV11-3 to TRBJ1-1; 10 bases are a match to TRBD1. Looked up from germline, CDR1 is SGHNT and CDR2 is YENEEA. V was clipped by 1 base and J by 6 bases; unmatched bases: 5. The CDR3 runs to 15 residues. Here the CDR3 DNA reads TGTGCCAGCAGCTTAGGACAGGGGGCCCCAGCTGAAGCTTTCTTT. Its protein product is CASSLGQGAPAEAFF.

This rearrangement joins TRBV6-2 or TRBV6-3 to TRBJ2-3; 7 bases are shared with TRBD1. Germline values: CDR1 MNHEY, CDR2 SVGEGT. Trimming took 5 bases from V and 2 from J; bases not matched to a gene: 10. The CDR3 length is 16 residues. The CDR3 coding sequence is TGTGCCAGCAGTGATGGGACAGCCTCTTACACAGATACGCAGTATTTT. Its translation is CASSDGTASYTDTQYF.

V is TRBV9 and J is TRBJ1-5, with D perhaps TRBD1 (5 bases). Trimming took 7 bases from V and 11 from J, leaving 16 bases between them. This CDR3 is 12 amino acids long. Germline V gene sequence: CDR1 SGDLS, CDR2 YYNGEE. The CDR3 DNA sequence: TGTGCCAGCCGCCTGGGGGAAAGGGCCCAGCATTTT. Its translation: CASRLGERAQHF.

For the CDR3, the DNA is TGTGCCAGCAGTGAAGGGCCCCCAATTTATTATCAGCCCCAGCATTTT. Protein sequence: CASSEGPPIYYQPQHF. This rearrangement joins TRBV2 to TRBJ1-5; D call uncertain. The V and J ends lost 1 base and 5 bases respectively, with 15 bases between them. CDR3 length equals 16 residues. In germline, CDR1 is SNHLY, CDR2 FYNNEI. Looking up the rest from reference TRBV2 and TRBJ1-5 gives the full variable domain: EPEVTQTPSHQVTQMGQEVILRCVPISNHLYFYWYRQILGQKVEFLVSFYNNEISEKSEIFDDQFSVERPDGSNFTLKIRSTKLEDSAMYFCASSEGPPIYYQPQHFGDGTRLSIL.

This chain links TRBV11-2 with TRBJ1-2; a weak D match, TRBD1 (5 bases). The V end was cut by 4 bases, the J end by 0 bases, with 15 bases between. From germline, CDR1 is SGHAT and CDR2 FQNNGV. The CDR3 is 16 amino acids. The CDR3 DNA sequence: TGTGCCAGCAGCTCCCTAGGGGACGGAGCTAACTATGGCTACACCTTC. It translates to CASSSLGDGANYGYTF.

Written as DNA, the CDR3 is TGTGCCATCAGTGGTCCCGGGGGTGGCTACTCTGGGGCCAACGTCCTGACTTTC. This gives the protein CAISGPGGGYSGANVLTF. J is TRBJ2-6 and V is TRBV10-3; perhaps TRBD2 as D (6 bases). The V end lost 4 bases, the J end lost 0 bases, and 16 bases lay between the germline ends. Germline CDR1 reads ENHRY; CDR2 reads SYGVKD. The CDR3 sequence is 18 residues long.

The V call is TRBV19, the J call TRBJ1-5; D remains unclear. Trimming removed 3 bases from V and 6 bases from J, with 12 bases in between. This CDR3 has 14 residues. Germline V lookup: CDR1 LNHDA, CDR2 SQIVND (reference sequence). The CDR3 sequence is CASSIGGNAQPQHF. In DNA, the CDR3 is TGTGCCAGTAGTATCGGCGGGAACGCTCAGCCCCAGCATTTT.

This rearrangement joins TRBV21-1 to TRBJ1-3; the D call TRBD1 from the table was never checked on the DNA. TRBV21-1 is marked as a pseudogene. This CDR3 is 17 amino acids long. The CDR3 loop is CASSNQLRQRSGNTIYF. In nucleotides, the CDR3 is TGTGCCAGCAGCAACCAGCTTCGACAGCGCTCTGGAAACACCATATATTTT.

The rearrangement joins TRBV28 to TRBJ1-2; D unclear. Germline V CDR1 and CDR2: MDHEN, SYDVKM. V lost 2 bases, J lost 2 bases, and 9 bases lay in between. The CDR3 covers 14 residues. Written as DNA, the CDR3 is TGTGCCAGCAGTTTAGGAGGGAGGAACTATGGCTACACCTTC. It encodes CASSLGGRNYGYTF.

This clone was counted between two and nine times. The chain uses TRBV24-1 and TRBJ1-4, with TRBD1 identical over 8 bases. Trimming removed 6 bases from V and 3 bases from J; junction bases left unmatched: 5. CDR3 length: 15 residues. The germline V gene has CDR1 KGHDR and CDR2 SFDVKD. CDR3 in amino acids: CATSSTGGANEKLFF. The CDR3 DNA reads TGTGCCACCAGTTCCACAGGGGGTGCTAATGAAAAACTGTTTTTT.

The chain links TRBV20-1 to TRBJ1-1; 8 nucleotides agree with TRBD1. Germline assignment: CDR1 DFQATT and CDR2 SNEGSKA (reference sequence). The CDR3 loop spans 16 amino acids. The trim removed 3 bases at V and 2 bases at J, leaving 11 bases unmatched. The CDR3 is CSASPLQGALNTEAFF. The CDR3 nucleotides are TGCAGTGCTAGTCCCCTTCAGGGGGCCCTAAACACTGAAGCTTTCTTT.

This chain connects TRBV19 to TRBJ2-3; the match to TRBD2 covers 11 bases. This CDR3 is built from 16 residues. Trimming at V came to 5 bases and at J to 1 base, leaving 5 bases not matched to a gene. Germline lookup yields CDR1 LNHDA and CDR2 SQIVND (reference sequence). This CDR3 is CASSLTSGGRTDTQYF. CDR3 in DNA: TGTGCCAGTAGTCTTACTAGCGGGGGTCGCACAGATACGCAGTATTTT.

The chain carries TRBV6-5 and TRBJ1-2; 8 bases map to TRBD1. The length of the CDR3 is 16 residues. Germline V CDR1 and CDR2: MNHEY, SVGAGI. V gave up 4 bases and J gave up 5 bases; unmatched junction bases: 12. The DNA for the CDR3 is TGTGCCAGCAGTTCCCCGAATTGGACAGGGAAGTATGGCTACACCTTC. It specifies CASSSPNWTGKYGYTF.

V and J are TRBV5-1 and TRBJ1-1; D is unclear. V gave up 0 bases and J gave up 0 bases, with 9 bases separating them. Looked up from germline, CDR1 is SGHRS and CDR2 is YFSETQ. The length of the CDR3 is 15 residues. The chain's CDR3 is CASSLVQAVNTEAFF. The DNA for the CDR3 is TGCGCCAGCAGCTTGGTTCAGGCGGTGAACACTGAAGCTTTCTTT.